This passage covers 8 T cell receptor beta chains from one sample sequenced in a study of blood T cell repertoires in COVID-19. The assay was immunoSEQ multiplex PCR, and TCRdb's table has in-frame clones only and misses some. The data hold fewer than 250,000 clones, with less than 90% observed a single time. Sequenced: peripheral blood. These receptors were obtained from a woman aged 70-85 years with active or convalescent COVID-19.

The CDR3 DNA follows: TGTGCCAGCAGCTTAGGCGCAGGCAGGGCTAGCACAGATACGCAGTATTTT. Encoded protein: CASSLGAGRASTDTQYF. The gene calls are TRBV7-2 and TRBJ2-3; TRBD1 might be the D (5 bases). The CDR3 is 17 amino acids. With 1 base removed from V and 0 bases from J, the gap between germline ends came to 14 bases. Germline CDR1 is SGHTA and CDR2 is FQGNSA.

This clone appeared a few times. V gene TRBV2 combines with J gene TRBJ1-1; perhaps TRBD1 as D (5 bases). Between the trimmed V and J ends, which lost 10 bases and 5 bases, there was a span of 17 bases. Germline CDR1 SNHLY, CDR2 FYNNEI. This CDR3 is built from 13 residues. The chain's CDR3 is CATSGEWNTEAFF. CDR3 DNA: TGTGCCACTTCGGGGGAGTGGAATACTGAAGCTTTCTTT.

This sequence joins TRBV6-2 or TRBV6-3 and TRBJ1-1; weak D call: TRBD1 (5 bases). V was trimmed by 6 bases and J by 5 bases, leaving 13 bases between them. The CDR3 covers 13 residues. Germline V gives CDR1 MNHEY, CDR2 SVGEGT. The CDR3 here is CASSLPRETEAFF. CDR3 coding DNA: TGTGCCAGCAGCCTACCCAGGGAAACTGAAGCTTTCTTT.

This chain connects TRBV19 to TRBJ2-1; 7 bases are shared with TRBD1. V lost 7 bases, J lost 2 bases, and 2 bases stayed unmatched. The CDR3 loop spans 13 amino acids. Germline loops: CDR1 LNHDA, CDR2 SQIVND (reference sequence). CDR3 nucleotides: TGTGCCAGTAAGGGGGCTACCTACAATGAGCAGTTCTTC. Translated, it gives CASKGATYNEQFF.

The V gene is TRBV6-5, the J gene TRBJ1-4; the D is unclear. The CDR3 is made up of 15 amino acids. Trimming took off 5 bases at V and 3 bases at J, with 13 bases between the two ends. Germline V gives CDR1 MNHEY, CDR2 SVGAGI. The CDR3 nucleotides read TGTGCCAGCAGTACGTCAGGCAACCCTAATGAAAAACTGTTTTTT. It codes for CASSTSGNPNEKLFF.

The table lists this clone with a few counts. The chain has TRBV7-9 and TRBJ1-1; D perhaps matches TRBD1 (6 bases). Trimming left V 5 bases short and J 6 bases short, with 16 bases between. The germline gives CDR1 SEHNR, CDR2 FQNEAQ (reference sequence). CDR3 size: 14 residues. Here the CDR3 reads CASSPSLQGAEAFF. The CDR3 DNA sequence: TGTGCCAGCAGCCCGTCCCTACAGGGCGCTGAAGCTTTCTTT.

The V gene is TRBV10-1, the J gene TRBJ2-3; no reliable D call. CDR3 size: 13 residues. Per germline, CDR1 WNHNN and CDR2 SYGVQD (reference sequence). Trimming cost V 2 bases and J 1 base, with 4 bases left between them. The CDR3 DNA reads TGCGCCAGCAGTGAGGCGGGCACAGATACGCAGTATTTT. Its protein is CASSEAGTDTQYF.

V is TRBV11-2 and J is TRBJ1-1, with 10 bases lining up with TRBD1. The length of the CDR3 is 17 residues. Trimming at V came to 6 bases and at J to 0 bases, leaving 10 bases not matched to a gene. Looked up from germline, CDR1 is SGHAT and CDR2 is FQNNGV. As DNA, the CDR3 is TGTGCCAGCAGGTCCGGGACAGGGGTCCTCATGAACACTGAAGCTTTCTTT. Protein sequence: CASRSGTGVLMNTEAFF.